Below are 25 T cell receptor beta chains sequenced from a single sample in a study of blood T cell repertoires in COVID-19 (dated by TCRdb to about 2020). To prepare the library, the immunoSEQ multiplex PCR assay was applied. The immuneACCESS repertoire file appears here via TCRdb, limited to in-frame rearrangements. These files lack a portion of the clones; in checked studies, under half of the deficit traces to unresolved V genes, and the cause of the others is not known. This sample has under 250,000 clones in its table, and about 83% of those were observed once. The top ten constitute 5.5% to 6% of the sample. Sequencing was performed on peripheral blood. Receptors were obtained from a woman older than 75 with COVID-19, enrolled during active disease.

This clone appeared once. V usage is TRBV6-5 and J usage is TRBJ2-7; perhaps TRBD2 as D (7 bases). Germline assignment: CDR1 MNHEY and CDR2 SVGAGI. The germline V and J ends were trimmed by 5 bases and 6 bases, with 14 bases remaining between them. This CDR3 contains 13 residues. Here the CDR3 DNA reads TGTGCCAGCAGTCACAAGGGGGGGATCGAGCAGTACGTC. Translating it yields CASSHKGGIEQYV.

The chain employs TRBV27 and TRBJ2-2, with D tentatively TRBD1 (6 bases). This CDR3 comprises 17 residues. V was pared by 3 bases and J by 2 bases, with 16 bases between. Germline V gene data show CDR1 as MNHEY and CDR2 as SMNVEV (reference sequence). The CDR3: CASSFNLGAANTGELFF. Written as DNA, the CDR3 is TGTGCCAGCAGTTTTAACTTGGGGGCGGCTAACACCGGGGAGCTGTTTTTT.

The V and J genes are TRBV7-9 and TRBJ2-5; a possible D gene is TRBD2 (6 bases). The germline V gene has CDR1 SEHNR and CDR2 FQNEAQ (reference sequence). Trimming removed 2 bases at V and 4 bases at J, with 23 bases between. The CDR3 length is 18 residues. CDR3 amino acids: CASSLFGVPGDRRETQYF. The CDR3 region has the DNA TGTGCCAGCAGCTTATTTGGGGTTCCGGGGGACCGTCGAGAGACCCAGTACTTC.

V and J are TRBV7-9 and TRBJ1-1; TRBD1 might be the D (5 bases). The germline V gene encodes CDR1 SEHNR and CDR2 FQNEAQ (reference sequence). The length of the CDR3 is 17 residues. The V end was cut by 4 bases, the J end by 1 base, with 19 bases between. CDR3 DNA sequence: TGTGCCAGCAGCTCGGCCCAGGGTTCCTTAAGGAACACTGAAGCTTTCTTT. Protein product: CASSSAQGSLRNTEAFF.

The CDR3 sequence is CASSELEGVQPQHF. The CDR3 nucleotides read TGTGCCAGCAGTGAATTGGAAGGGGTCCAGCCCCAGCATTTT. The J gene is TRBJ1-5, the V gene TRBV6-1; D is perhaps TRBD1 (5 bases). V dropped 2 bases and J dropped 7 bases, with 12 bases sitting between them. Germline CDR1 and CDR2: MNHNS and SASEGT. This CDR3 comprises 14 residues.

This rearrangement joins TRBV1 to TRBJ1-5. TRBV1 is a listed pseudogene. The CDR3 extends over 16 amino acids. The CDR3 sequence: CTSAPGSFPSNQPQHF. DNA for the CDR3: TGCACCAGCGCCCCCGGGTCCTTCCCAAGCAATCAGCCCCAGCATTTT.

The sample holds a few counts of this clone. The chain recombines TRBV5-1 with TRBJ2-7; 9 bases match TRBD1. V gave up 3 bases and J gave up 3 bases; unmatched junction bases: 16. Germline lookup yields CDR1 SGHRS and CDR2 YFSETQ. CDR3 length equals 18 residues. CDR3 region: CASSSLGSGTGRVYEQYF. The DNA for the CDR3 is TGCGCCAGCAGCTCCCTAGGGTCTGGGACAGGGAGGGTCTACGAGCAGTACTTC. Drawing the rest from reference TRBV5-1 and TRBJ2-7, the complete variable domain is KAGVTQTPRYLIKTRGQQVTLSCSPISGHRSVSWYQQTPGQGLQFLFEYFSETQRNKGNFPGRFSGRQFSNSRSEMNVSTLELGDSALYLCASSSLGSGTGRVYEQYFGPGTRLTVT.

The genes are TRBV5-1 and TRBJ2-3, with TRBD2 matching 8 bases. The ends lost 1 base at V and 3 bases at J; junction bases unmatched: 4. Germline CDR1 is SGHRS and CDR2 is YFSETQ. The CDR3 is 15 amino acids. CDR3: CASSLSVAGTDTQYF. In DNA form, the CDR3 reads TGCGCCAGCAGCTTGTCTGTAGCGGGAACAGATACGCAGTATTTT.

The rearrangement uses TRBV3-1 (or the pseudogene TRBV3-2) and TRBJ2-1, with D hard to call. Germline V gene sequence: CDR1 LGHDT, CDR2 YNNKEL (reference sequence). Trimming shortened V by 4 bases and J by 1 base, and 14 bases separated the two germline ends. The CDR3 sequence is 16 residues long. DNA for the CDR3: TGTGCCAGCAGCCTCAGAGGCAGTATATCCTACAATGAGCAGTTCTTC. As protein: CASSLRGSISYNEQFF.

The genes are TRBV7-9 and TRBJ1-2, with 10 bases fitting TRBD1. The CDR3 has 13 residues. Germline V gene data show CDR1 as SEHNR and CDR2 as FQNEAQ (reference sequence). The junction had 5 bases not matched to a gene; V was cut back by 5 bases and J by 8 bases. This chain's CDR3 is CASSRGQGSGYTF. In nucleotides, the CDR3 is TGTGCCAGCAGCCGGGGACAGGGGTCGGGCTACACCTTC.

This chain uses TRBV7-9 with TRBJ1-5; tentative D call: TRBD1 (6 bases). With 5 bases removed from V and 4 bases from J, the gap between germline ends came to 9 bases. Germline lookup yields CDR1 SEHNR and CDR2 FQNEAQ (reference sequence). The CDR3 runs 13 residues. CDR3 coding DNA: TGTGCCAGCAGCCGGGACAAAAATCAGCCCCAGCATTTT. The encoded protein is CASSRDKNQPQHF.

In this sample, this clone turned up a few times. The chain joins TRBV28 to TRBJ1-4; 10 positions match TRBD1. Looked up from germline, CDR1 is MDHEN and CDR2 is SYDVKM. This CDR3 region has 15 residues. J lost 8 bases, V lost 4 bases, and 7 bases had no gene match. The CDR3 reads CASSSPGQGQEKLFF. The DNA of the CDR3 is TGTGCCAGCAGTTCCCCGGGACAGGGGCAGGAAAAACTGTTTTTT.

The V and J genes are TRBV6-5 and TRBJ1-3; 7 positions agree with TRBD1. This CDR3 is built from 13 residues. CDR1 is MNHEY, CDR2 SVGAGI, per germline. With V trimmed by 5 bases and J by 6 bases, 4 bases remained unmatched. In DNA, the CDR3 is TGTGCCAGCAGTACGGGACAGATAAACACCATATATTTT. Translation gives CASSTGQINTIYF.

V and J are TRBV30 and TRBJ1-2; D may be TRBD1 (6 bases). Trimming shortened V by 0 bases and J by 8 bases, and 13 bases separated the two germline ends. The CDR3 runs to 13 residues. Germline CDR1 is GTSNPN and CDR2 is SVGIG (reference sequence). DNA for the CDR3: TGTGCCTGGAGTGTATTATCAGGGGCGGGCTACACCTTC. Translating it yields CAWSVLSGAGYTF.

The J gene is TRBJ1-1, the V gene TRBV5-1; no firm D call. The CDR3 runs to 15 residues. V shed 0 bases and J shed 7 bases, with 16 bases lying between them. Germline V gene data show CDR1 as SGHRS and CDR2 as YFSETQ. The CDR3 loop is CASSLESVTVSEAFF. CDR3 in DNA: TGCGCCAGCAGCTTGGAATCAGTTACAGTTAGTGAAGCTTTCTTT.

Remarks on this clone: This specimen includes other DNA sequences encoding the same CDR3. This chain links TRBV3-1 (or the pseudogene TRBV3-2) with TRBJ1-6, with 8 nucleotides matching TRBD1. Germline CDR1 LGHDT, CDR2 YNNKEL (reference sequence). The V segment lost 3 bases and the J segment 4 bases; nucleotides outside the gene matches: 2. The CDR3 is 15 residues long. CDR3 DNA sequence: TGTGCCAGCAGCCAGGGGACAGGATATAATTCACCCCTCCACTTT. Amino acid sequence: CASSQGTGYNSPLHF.

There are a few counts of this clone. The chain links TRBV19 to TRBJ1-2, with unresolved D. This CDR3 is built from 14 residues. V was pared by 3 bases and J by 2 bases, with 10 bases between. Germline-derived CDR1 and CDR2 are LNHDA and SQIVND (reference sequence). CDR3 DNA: TGTGCCAGTAGTATTGGGCAGGTGAACTATGGCTACACCTTC. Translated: CASSIGQVNYGYTF.

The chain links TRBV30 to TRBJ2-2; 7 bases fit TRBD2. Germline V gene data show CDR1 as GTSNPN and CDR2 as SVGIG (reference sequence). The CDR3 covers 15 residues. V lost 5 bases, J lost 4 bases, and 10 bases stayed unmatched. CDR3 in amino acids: CAWRWSGVGTGELFF. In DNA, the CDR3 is TGTGCCTGGCGATGGAGCGGGGTCGGCACCGGGGAGCTGTTTTTT.

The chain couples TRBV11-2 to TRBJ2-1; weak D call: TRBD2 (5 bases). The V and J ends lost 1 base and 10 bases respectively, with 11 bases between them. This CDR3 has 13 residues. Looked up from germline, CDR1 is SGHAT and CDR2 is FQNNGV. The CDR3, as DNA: TGTGCCAGCAGCTTAGCCGGGGTCTACGAGCAGTTCTTC. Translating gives CASSLAGVYEQFF.

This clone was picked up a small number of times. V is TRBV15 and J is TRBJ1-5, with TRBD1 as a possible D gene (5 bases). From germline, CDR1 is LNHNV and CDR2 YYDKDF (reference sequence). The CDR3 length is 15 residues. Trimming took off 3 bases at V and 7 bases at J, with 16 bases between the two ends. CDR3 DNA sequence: TGTGCCACCAGCAGTCAAGTTGGGGGGGGACAGCCCCAGCATTTT. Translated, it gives CATSSQVGGGQPQHF.

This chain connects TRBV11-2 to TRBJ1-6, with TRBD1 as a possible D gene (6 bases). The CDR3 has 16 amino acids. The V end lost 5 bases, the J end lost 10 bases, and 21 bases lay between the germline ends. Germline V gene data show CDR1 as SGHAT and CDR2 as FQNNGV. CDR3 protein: CASSPVGAGSGSPLHF. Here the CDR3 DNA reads TGTGCCAGCAGCCCGGTGGGGGCAGGGTCGGGATCACCCCTCCACTTT.

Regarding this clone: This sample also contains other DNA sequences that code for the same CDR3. DNA of the CDR3: TGTGCCAGCACGCGAAGCTCCTATAATTCACCCCTCCACTTT. Its protein product is CASTRSSYNSPLHF. The chain links TRBV6-5 to TRBJ1-6; no definite D call. The CDR3 is made up of 14 amino acids. The germline CDR1 and CDR2 sequences are MNHEY and SVGAGI. The V end lost 7 bases, the J end lost 0 bases, and 7 bases lay between the germline ends.

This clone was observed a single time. CDR3 sequence (DNA): TGTGCCAGCAGCCTCGCGCCACAGGGGTTGAACACTGAAGCTTTCTTT. Protein product: CASSLAPQGLNTEAFF. The V call is TRBV11-1, the J call TRBJ1-1, with 7 bases that match TRBD1. V was pared by 5 bases and J by 0 bases, with 9 bases of the junction left unmatched. CDR1 SGHAT and CDR2 FQDESV come from the germline V gene (reference sequence). The CDR3 extends over 16 amino acids.

The CDR3 loop reads CASSYESSYNEQFF. In DNA, the CDR3 is TGTGCCAGCAGTTACGAGAGCTCCTACAATGAGCAGTTCTTC. The V and J genes are TRBV6-6 and TRBJ2-1; no definite D call. The germline gives CDR1 MNHNY, CDR2 SVGAGI (reference sequence). The CDR3 has 14 residues. V was clipped by 2 bases and J by 0 bases, with 5 bases between them.

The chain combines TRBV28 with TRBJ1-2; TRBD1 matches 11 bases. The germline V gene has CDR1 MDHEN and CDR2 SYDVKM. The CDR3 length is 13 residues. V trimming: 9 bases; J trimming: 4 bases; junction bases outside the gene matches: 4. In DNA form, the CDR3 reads TGTGCCAGTGGACAGGGGGCAAGCTATGGCTACACCTTC. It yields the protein CASGQGASYGYTF.